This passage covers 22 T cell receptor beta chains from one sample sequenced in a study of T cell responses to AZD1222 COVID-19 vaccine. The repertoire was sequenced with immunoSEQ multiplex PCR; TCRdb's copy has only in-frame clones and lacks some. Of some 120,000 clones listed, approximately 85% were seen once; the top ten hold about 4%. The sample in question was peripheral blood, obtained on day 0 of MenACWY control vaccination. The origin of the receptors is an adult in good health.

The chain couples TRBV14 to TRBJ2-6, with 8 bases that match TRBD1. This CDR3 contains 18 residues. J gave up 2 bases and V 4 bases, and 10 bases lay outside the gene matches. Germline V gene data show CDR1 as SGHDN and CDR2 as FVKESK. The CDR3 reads CASSLRDRFSAGANVLTF. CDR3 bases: TGTGCCAGCAGCCTCCGGGACAGGTTTTCGGCTGGGGCCAACGTCCTGACTTTC.

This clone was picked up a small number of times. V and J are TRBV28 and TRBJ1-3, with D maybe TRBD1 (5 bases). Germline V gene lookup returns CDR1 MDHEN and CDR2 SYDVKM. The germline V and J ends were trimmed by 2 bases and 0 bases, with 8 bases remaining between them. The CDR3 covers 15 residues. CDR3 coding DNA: TGTGCCAGCAGTTTAAGGGGCCTCTCTGGAAACACCATATATTTT. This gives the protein CASSLRGLSGNTIYF.

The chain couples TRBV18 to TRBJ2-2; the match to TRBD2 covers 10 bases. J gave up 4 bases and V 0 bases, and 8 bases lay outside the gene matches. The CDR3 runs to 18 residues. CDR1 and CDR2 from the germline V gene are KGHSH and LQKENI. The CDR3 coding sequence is TGTGCCAGCTCACCACCGGGAGCGGGGGGGCCCGGCACCGGGGAGCTGTTTTTT. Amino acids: CASSPPGAGGPGTGELFF.

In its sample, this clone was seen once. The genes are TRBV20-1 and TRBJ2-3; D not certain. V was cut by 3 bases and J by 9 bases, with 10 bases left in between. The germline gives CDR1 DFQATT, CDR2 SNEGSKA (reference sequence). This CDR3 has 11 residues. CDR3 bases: TGCAGTGCTAGTAACCCCGGAACGCAGTATTTT. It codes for CSASNPGTQYF.

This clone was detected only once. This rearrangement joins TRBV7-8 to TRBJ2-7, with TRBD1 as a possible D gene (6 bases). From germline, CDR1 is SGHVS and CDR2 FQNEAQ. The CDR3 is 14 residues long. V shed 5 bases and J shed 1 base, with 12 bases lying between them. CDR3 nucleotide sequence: TGTGCCAGCAGCGCCCAACAGGGTTCCTACGAGCAGTACTTC. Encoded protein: CASSAQQGSYEQYF.

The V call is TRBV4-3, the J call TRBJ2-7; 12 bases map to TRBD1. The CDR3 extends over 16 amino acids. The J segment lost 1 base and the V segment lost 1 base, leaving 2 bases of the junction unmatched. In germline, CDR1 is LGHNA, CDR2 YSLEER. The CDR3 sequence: CASSQGDRGHSYEQYF. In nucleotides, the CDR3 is TGCGCCAGCAGCCAAGGGGACAGGGGGCATTCCTACGAGCAGTACTTC.

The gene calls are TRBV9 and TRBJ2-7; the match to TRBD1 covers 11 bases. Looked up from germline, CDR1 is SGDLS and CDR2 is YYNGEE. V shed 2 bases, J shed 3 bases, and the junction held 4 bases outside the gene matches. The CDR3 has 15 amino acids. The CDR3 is CASSVGGTGGYEQYF. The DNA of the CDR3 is TGTGCCAGCAGCGTGGGAGGGACAGGGGGCTACGAGCAGTACTTC. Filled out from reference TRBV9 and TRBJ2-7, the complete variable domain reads DSGVTQTPKHLITATGQRVTLRCSPRSGDLSVYWYQQSLDQGLQFLIQYYNGEERAKGNILERFSAQQFPDLHSELNLSSLELGDSALYFCASSVGGTGGYEQYFGPGTRLTVT.

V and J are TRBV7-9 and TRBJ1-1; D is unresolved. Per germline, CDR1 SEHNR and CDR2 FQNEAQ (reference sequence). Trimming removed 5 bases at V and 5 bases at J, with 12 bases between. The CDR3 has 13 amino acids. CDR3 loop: CASSLGGLTEAFF. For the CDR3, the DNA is TGTGCCAGCAGCCTCGGTGGGTTGACTGAAGCTTTCTTT.

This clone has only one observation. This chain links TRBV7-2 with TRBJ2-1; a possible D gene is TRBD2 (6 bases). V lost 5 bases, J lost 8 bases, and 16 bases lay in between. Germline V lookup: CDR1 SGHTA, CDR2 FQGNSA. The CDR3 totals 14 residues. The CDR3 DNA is TGTGCCAGCAGCGCCTGGGGGGTAGGCGATGAGCAGTTCTTC. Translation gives CASSAWGVGDEQFF.

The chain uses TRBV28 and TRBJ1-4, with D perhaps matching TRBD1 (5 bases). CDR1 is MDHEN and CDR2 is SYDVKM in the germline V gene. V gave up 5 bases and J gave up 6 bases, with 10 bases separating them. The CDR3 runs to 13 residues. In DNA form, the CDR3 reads TGTGCCAGCAGTAGGGACGTTGATGAAAAACTGTTTTTT. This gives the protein CASSRDVDEKLFF.

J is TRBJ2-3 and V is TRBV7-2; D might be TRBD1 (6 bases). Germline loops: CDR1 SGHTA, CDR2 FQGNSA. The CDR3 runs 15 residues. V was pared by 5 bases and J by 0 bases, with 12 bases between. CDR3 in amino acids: CASSAGGPSTDTQYF. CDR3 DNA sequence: TGTGCCAGCAGCGCTGGGGGCCCTAGCACAGATACGCAGTATTTT.

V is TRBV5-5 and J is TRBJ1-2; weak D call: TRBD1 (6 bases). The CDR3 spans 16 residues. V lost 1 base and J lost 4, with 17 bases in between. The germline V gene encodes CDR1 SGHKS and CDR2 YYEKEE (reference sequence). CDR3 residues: CASSLTGQGIIYGYTF. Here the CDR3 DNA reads TGTGCCAGCAGCTTGACAGGGCAGGGAATAATCTATGGCTACACCTTC.

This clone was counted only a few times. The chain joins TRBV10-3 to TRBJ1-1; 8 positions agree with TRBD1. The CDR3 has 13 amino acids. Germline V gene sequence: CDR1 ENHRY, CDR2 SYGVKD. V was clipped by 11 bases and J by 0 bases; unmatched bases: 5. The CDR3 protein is CAAKGQVNTEAFF. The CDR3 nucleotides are TGTGCCGCCAAGGGACAGGTGAACACTGAAGCTTTCTTT.

In DNA, the CDR3 is TGTGCCAGCAGCTCAAGGGGGTTTAATGAAAAACTGTTTTTT. Encoded protein: CASSSRGFNEKLFF. The V call is TRBV7-2, the J call TRBJ1-4, with D tentatively TRBD1 (6 bases). The CDR3 extends over 14 amino acids. In germline, CDR1 is SGHTA, CDR2 FQGNSA. V shed 4 bases and J shed 4 bases, with 10 bases lying between them. Full variable domain (remainder filled in from reference TRBV7-2 and TRBJ1-4): GAGVSQSPSNKVTEKGKDVELRCDPISGHTALYWYRQSLGQGLEFLIYFQGNSAPDKSGLPSDRFSAERTGGSVSTLTIQRTQQEDSAVYLCASSSRGFNEKLFFGSGTQLSVL.

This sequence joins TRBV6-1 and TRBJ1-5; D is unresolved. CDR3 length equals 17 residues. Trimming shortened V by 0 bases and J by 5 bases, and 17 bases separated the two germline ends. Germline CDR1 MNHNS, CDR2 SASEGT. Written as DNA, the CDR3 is TGTGCCAGCAGTGAAGCTTTTGCTGGTGGGATGTATCAGCCCCAGCATTTT. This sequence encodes CASSEAFAGGMYQPQHF.

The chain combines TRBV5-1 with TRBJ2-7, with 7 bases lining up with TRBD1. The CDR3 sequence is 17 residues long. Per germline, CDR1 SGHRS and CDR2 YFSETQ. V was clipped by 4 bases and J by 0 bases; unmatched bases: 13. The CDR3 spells CASSNPGGAGTSYEQYF. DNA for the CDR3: TGCGCCAGCAGCAACCCAGGGGGTGCAGGGACCTCCTACGAGCAGTACTTC.

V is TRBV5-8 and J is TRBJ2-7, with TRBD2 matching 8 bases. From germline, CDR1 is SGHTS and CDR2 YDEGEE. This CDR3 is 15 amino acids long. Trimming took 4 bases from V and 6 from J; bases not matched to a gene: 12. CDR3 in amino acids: CASSRLGRAGGEQYF. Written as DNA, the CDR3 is TGTGCCAGCAGCCGCTTGGGGAGGGCGGGAGGCGAGCAGTACTTC.

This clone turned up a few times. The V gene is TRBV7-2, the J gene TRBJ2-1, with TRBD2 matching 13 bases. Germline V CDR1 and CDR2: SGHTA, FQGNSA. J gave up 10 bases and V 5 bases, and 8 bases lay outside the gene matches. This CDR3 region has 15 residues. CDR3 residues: CASSPGLAGAKEQFF. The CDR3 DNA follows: TGTGCCAGCAGCCCCGGACTAGCGGGGGCTAAAGAGCAGTTCTTC.

CDR3: CASTQTGGVSGYTF. Written as DNA, the CDR3 is TGCGCCAGCACCCAAACAGGGGGCGTAAGTGGCTACACCTTC. The chain couples TRBV5-1 to TRBJ1-2; the match to TRBD1 covers 9 bases. CDR1 SGHRS and CDR2 YFSETQ come from the germline V gene. Trimming removed 6 bases from V and 7 bases from J; junction bases left unmatched: 10. The CDR3 consists of 14 residues.

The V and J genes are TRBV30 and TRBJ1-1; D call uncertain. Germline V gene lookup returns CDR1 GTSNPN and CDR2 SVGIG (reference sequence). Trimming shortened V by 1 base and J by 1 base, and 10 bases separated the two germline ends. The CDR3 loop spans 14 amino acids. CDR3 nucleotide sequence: TGTGCCTGGAGTGCCATCCTAGCGAACACTGAAGCTTTCTTT. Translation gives CAWSAILANTEAFF.

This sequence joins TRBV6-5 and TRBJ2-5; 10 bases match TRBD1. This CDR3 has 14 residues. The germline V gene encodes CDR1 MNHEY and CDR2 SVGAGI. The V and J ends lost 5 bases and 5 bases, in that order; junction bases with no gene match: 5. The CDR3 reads CASSPGTGEETQYF. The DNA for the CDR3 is TGTGCCAGCAGTCCCGGGACAGGGGAGGAGACCCAGTACTTC.

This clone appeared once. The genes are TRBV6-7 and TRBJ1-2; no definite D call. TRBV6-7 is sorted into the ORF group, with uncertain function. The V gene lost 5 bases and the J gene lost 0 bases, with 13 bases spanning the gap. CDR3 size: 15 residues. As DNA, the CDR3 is TGTGCCAGCAGTACCACGGGCCTCGCTAACTATGGCTACACCTTC. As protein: CASSTTGLANYGYTF.